This T cell receptor (beta chain) was profiled in a study of long-term antiretroviral therapy in people with HIV (dated 2022 in TCRdb). Concerning the study at large: The earliest samples were collected about a decade before the 2015 WHO recommendation for immediate ART, when ART was typically delayed until CD4 counts fell. Whether ART initiation and durable HIV suppression were associated with changes in peripheral blood TRB repertoire composition and diversity was tested in a retrospective serial study. The cohort contributed about 200 cryopreserved PBMC samples from about 29 adults with confirmed HIV infection, collected serially over a mean of about six years (range 1-12). Of the 30 participants with HIV, about a dozen were female. No cross-contamination during QIAcube processing was seen in test extractions of a monoclonal T-cell line run alongside 25 to 35 polyclonal samples.

For this clone: Its specific antigen is unknown. The record has no base qualities; no much larger clone is one base away.

Sequencing of the TRB variable region was done with the immunoSEQ hsTCRB v3.0 assay at survey level resolution. A depth of 40,000-50,000 T-cell genomes per sample was targeted for TRB sequencing. Pooled TRB libraries were sequenced on an Illumina MiSeq with a v3 150-cycle kit. Under the source paper's analysis protocol: Repertoire analysis was run in R within a reproducible Nextflow workflow that covered QC, data transformation and analysis. LymphoSeq2, an R package for AIRR-Seq data exploration, was used to implement custom analyses. A handful of samples that yielded fewer than 5000 total TRB sequences were excluded, so that fewer than 200 HIV repertoires were analyzed. Of the approximately 190 retained HIV repertoires, roughly 61 were collected before and more than 120 after ART initiation. Repertoires were downsampled to 5000 TRB nucleotide sequences, and summary statistics were averaged over 100 downsampling iterations. TRB sequences were retained for analysis only if CDR3 regions of at least seven amino acids were present. Diversity was measured with a Shannon entropy-derived clonality score and the Gini coefficient. In the repertoire networks, any two of the top 5000 CDR3 amino acid sequences were linked whenever the two sequences differed by an edit distance of one. GLIPH2 predicted antigen specificity groups and MHC restriction for TRB CDR3 amino acid sequences. CDR3 amino acid sequences were matched against VDJdb and McPAS-TCR to flag known CMV, EBV, HIV or tissue antigen associations. Pre-ART, post-ART and control groups were compared with Wilcoxon signed-rank tests and Holm-Bonferroni correction. TCRdb obtained this table from immuneACCESS and retained in-frame rearrangements with V and J assigned. These tables miss some clones; where compared with another copy, unresolved V genes account for less than half of the shortfall, and the remainder is unexplained. That table is the source of V, J and clone size, and D and trimming were worked out from the DNA. Here the sample has roughly 18,000 clones; approximately 84% occur a single time. 8% of the sample belongs to the ten largest clones.

There are 13 amino acids in the CDR3, from cysteine to phenylalanine inclusive. Solely the CDR3 DNA is kept, with 39 bases framed from the first base. V lost 6 bases and J lost 1 base; the stretch between them is 9 bases long. From a lookup of the germline V gene (reference sequence), CDR1 and CDR2 are LNHDA and SQIVND. Inclusion was restricted to participants for whom at least one PBMC sample before ART initiation and at least two post-ART samples were available. Every participant with HIV received treatment in the United States of America. Before DNA extraction, cryopreserved samples of roughly 1-10 million PBMC were thawed and washed. At the time of the earliest PBMC sample, participants with HIV were aged between about 23 and 54 years. PBMC samples from each participant spanned 1-4 timepoints before ART initiation and 2-8 timepoints after ART initiation, with a median of 7 samples. Serial HIV viral load, CD4+ T-cell count, ART history and demographic data were obtained for every participant. A Qiagen kit on a QIAcube was used to extract genomic DNA from unsorted PBMC, with samples processed in batches of 12.

Paper-wide results and their limitations: HIV repertoires had narrower CDR3 length ranges than controls, and the network structure suggested an antigen-experienced repertoire that shifted only slightly toward naive after ART. The samples span the years 2004 to 2017, and the ART regimens used may be less effective than current regimens. No data were available on ART adherence, viral resistance or therapy changes, limiting inferences about post-ART repertoire changes. Expanded TRB clones identified before ART initiation dominated the repertoire across all time points, though the dominance fluctuated and decreased in many PLHIV after ART. Owing to limited PBMC availability, only the TCR beta chain was sequenced, without alpha chain pairing. Starting ART was linked to a significant rise in TRB diversity, yet even after long-term ART the diversity remained significantly lower than in transplant donor controls. Because cell numbers in pre-ART samples were limited, unsorted PBMC were profiled instead of sorted CD4+ and CD8+ T cells.

This TCR was sampled from a man between 18 and 29 years old with HIV. The V gene is TRBV19 and the J gene is TRBJ1-1, and the D gene may be TRBD1, 5 bases matching. The material was unsorted PBMCs, obtained 0.9 years after starting antiretroviral therapy. For the CDR3, the sequence is CASSGGGNTEAFF. The bases read TGTGCCAGTAGCGGGGGGGGGAACACTGAAGCTTTCTTT.